The 7 T cell receptor beta chains presented below share a single source sample, sequenced in a study of low-dose radiotherapy and immunotherapy resistance in tumors. Alpha- and beta-chain coverage of first-strand cDNA came from TRAV- and TRBV-specific primers. TCRs were amplified for roughly 20 PCR cycles with a constant-region primer and V-primer adapter. TCRdb recomputed calls from the reads with MiXCR, one row per CDR3 protein. The sample has roughly 56,000 distinct CDR3 sequences; about a quarter are singletons. The time point was: after trial treatment. Regarding treatment: LDRT plus nivolumab, ipilimumab, low-dose cyclophosphamide and aspirin (RACIN trial). Sequences were derived from PBMCs, sampled after low-dose radiotherapy plus immunotherapy. The source is a male donor with prostate cancer.

Ten or more counts support this clonotype. The junction and the germline gene differ at one end; a read error may be behind it. The chain uses TRBV2 and TRBJ2-3, with a weak D call TRBD2 (6 bases). The CDR3 is 13 amino acids. Germline CDR1 reads SNHLY; CDR2 reads FYNNEI. The CDR3 coding sequence is TGTGCCAGCAGCGAAAAGGGACTGCAATTCATAGATTTT. Translation: CASSEKGLQFIDF.

This clonotype has a count of ten or more. The V call is TRBV20-1, the J call TRBJ2-7; D unclear. Germline V gene sequence: CDR1 DFQATT, CDR2 SNEGSKA (reference sequence). This CDR3 is 14 amino acids long. The V end was cut by 0 bases, the J end by 2 bases, with 11 bases between. The CDR3 loop is CSARDRRVAYEQYF. DNA of the CDR3: TGCAGTGCTAGAGATCGTCGCGTCGCCTACGAGCAGTACTTC.

As concerns this clonotype: A far larger clone is just one base off, so this is likely a read error. CDR3 sequence reads: CASSLEGPYEQFF. The CDR3 bases are TGCGCCAGCAGCTTGGAAGGGCCCTACGAGCAGTTCTTC. The rearrangement links TRBV5-1 to TRBJ2-1; no reliable D call. With 0 bases removed from V and 10 bases from J, the gap between germline ends came to 11 bases. Germline V gives CDR1 SGHRS, CDR2 YFSETQ. The CDR3 sequence is 13 residues long.

Points on this clonotype: This may be a read error, as it is one base from a much larger clone. V is TRBV7-9 and J is TRBJ1-4; D unresolved. Germline CDR1 is SEHNR and CDR2 is FQNEAQ (reference sequence). The CDR3 loop spans 15 amino acids. V shed 5 bases and J shed 2 bases, with 12 bases lying between them. The CDR3 loop reads CASSQQRTTNEKLFF. The CDR3, as DNA: TGTGCCAGCAGCCAACAGCGTACCACTAATGAAAAACTGTTTTTT.

The table lists this clonotype with many counts. The chain uses TRBV20-1 and TRBJ2-7, with a weak D call TRBD2 (5 bases). In germline, CDR1 is DFQATT, CDR2 SNEGSKA (reference sequence). Trimming left V 5 bases short and J 4 bases short, with 15 bases between. This CDR3 region has 13 residues. CDR3 in DNA: TGCAGTGCTCCCCGAGGGAGCGGTTACGAGCAGTACTTC. It codes for CSAPRGSGYEQYF.

This clonotype came up many times. The chain has TRBV2 and TRBJ2-5; D possibly corresponds to TRBD2 (6 bases). V was pared by 7 bases and J by 4 bases, with 13 bases between. This CDR3 comprises 13 residues. Germline loops: CDR1 SNHLY, CDR2 FYNNEI. The DNA of the CDR3 is TGTGCCAGCAAAACAATGGGGGGAGAGACCCAGTACTTC. Translated, it gives CASKTMGGETQYF.

As concerns this clonotype: A much larger clone lies one base from this, so it may be a read error. Since no conserved phenylalanine or tryptophan closes the CDR3, a read error is the likely cause. As DNA, the CDR3 is TGTGCCAGCAGCTTAGGGGGGGGACAGGGTGGGACTGAAGCTTTCTAT. Translated: CASSLGGGQGGTEAFY. The V and J genes are TRBV7-4 and TRBJ1-1, with 9 bases identical to TRBD1. The V gene's germline CDR1 is SGHVT and CDR2 SQSDAQ. The CDR3 runs to 16 residues. J gave up 5 bases and V 1 base, and 8 bases lay outside the gene matches.